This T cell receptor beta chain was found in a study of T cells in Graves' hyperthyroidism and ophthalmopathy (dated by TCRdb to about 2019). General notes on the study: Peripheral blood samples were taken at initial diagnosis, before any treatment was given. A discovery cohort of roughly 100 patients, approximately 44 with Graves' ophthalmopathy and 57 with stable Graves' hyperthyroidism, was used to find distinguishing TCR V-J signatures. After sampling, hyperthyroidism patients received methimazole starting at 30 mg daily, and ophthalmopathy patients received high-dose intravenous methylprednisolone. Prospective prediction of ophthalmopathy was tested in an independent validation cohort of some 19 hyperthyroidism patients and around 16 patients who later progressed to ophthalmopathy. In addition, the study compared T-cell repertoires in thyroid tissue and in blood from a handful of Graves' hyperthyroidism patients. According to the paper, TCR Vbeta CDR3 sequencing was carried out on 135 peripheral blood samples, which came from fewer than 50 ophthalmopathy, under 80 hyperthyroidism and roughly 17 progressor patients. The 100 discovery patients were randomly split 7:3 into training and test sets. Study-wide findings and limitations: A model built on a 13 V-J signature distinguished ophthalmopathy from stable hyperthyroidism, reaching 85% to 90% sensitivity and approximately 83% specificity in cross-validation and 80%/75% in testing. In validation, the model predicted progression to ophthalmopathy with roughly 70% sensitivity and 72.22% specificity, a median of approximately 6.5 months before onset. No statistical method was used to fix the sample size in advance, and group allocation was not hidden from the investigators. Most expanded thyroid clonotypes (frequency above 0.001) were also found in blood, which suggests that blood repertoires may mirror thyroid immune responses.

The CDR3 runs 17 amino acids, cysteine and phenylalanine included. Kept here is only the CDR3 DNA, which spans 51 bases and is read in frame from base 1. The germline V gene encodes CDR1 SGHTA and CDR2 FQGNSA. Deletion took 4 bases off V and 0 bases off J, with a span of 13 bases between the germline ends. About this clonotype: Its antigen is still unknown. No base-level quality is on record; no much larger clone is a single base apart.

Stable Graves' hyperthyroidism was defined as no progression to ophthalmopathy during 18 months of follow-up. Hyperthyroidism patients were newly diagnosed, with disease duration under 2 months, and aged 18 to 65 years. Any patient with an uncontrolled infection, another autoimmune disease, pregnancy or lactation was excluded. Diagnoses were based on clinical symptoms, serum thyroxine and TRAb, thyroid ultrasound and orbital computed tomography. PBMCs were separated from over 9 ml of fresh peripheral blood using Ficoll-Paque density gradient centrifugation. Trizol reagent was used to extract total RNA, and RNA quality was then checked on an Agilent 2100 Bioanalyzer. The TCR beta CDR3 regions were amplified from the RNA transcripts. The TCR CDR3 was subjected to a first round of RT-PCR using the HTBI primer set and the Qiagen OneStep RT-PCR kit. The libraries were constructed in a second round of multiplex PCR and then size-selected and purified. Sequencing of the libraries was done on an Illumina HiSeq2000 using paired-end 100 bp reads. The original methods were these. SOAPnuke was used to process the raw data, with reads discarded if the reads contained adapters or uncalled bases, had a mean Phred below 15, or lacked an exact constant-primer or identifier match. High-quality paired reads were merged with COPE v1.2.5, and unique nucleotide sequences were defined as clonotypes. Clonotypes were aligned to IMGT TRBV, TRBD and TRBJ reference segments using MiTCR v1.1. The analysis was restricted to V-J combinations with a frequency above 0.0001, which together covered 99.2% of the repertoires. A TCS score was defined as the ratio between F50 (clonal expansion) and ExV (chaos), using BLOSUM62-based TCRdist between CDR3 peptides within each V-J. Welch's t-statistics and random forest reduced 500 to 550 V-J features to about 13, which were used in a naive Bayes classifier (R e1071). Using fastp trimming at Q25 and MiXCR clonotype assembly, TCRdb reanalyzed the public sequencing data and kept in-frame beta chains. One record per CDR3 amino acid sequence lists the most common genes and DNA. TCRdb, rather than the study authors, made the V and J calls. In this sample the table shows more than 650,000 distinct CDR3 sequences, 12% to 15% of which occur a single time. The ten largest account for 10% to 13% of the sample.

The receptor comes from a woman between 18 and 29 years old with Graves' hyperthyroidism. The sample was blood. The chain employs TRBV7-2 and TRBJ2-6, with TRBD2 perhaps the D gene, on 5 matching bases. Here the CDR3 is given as CASSSGLPGSGANVLTF. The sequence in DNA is TGTGCCAGCAGCTCCGGACTCCCTGGCTCTGGGGCCAACGTCCTGACTTTC.